Listed below are T cell receptor beta chains from one sample, sequenced in a study of cytomegalovirus exposure and HLA in healthy donors. Data came from immunoSEQ multiplex PCR; TCRdb stores just in-frame clones and leaves some out. Of approximately 130,000 clones detected, around three quarters appear once; the ten largest clones hold about 5.8%. The material sequenced was PBMCs. Every receptor here comes from a man younger than 30 in good health and CMV-seropositive. Each CDR3 is given with its conserved first and last residue. The D gene is left open where the match is weak. A row's size may be missing; if present it is once, few, many or a size class.

d_gene: TRBD1
abundance: NA
len: 15
j_gene: TRBJ1-4
v_gene: TRBV7-9
CDR3aa: CASSLVQGGDEKPFF
CDR3nt: TGTGCCAGCAGCTTAGTCCAGGGGGGCGATGAAAAACCGTTTTTT

d_gene: NA
abundance: NA
len: 16
j_gene: TRBJ1-1
v_gene: TRBV6-6
CDR3aa: CASSYHPTGGNTEAFF
CDR3nt: TGTGCCAGCAGTTACCACCCCACGGGAGGAAACACTGAAGCTTTCTTT

d_gene: TRBD1
abundance: NA
len: 17
j_gene: TRBJ2-1
v_gene: TRBV27
CDR3aa: CASSLTAGTGGRNEQFF
CDR3nt: TGTGCCAGCAGTTTAACGGCCGGGACAGGGGGTCGCAATGAGCAGTTCTTC

d_gene: NA
abundance: few
len: 17
j_gene: TRBJ2-7
v_gene: TRBV14
CDR3aa: CASSQDLVAHYSYEQYF
CDR3nt: TGTGCCAGCAGCCAAGATCTGGTTGCACACTATTCCTACGAGCAGTACTTC

d_gene: NA
abundance: NA
len: 15
j_gene: TRBJ1-1
v_gene: TRBV27
CDR3aa: CASSLIGTSNTEAFF
CDR3nt: TGTGCCAGCAGTTTAATCGGGACTAGCAACACTGAAGCTTTCTTT

d_gene: NA
abundance: few
len: 13
j_gene: TRBJ1-1
v_gene: TRBV27
CDR3aa: CASTSGSRTEAFF
CDR3nt: TGTGCCAGCACGAGCGGAAGTCGCACTGAAGCTTTCTTT

d_gene: NA
abundance: NA
len: 11
j_gene: TRBJ2-7
v_gene: TRBV5-5
CDR3aa: CASSLAYEQYF
CDR3nt: TGTGCCAGCAGCTTAGCATACGAGCAGTACTTC

d_gene: NA
abundance: few
len: 13
j_gene: TRBJ1-1
v_gene: TRBV25-1
CDR3aa: CASNTFRGTEAFF
CDR3nt: TGTGCCAGCAATACTTTTAGGGGGACTGAAGCTTTCTTT

d_gene: TRBD2
abundance: NA
len: 14
j_gene: TRBJ2-7
v_gene: TRBV9
CDR3aa: CASSAGSGVYEQYF
CDR3nt: TGTGCCAGCAGCGCGGGGAGCGGGGTCTACGAGCAGTACTTC

d_gene: TRBD1
abundance: NA
len: 16
j_gene: TRBJ1-5
v_gene: TRBV19
CDR3aa: CASNDRGIYSNQPQHF
CDR3nt: TGTGCCAGTAACGACAGGGGAATTTATAGCAATCAGCCCCAGCATTTT

d_gene: NA
abundance: NA
len: 15
j_gene: TRBJ1-2
v_gene: TRBV7-9
CDR3aa: CASSLESGANYGYTF
CDR3nt: TGTGCCAGCAGCTTAGAGTCGGGAGCGAACTATGGCTACACCTTC

d_gene: NA
abundance: NA
len: 15
j_gene: TRBJ2-7
v_gene: TRBV7-3
CDR3aa: CASSLTATVSYEQYF
CDR3nt: TGTGCCAGCAGCTTAACAGCGACAGTTTCCTACGAGCAGTACTTC

d_gene: TRBD1
abundance: NA
len: 12
j_gene: TRBJ1-2
v_gene: TRBV18
CDR3aa: CASLGQGSGYTF
CDR3nt: TGTGCCAGCTTGGGACAGGGGAGCGGCTACACCTTC

d_gene: TRBD2
abundance: NA
len: 12
j_gene: TRBJ2-3
v_gene: TRBV2
CDR3aa: CASRREGDTQYF
CDR3nt: TGTGCCAGCAGGAGGGAGGGAGATACGCAGTATTTT

d_gene: TRBD2
abundance: NA
len: 17
j_gene: TRBJ2-5
v_gene: TRBV6-1
CDR3aa: CASSEQPLAGGPETQYF
CDR3nt: TGTGCCAGCAGTGAGCAACCGCTTGCGGGAGGGCCCGAGACCCAGTACTTC

d_gene: NA
abundance: NA
len: 15
j_gene: TRBJ2-6
v_gene: TRBV7-8
CDR3aa: CASSLIYSGANGLTF
CDR3nt: TGTGCCAGCAGCTTAATTTACTCTGGGGCCAACGGCCTGACTTTC

d_gene: NA
abundance: NA
len: 15
j_gene: TRBJ2-7
v_gene: TRBV5-1
CDR3aa: CASSLDTTGTYEQYF
CDR3nt: TGCGCCAGCAGCTTGGATACAACAGGGACCTACGAGCAGTACTTC

d_gene: TRBD1
abundance: NA
len: 17
j_gene: TRBJ1-4
v_gene: TRBV14
CDR3aa: CASSQDFPGQLNEKLFF
CDR3nt: TGTGCCAGCAGCCAAGATTTCCCGGGACAGCTTAATGAAAAACTGTTTTTT

d_gene: TRBD1
abundance: once
len: 12
j_gene: TRBJ1-2
v_gene: TRBV6-5
CDR3aa: CASSRQGYGYTF
CDR3nt: TGTGCCAGCAGTCGACAGGGCTATGGCTACACCTTC

d_gene: NA
abundance: NA
len: 14
j_gene: TRBJ1-1
v_gene: TRBV4-1
CDR3aa: CASSHFGGDTEAFF
CDR3nt: TGCGCCAGCAGCCATTTTGGGGGGGACACTGAAGCTTTCTTT

d_gene: NA
abundance: NA
len: 14
j_gene: TRBJ2-5
v_gene: TRBV9
CDR3aa: CASSGEGRGETQYF
CDR3nt: TGTGCCAGCAGCGGGGAAGGCAGGGGTGAGACCCAGTACTTC

d_gene: NA
abundance: NA
len: 14
j_gene: TRBJ2-2
v_gene: TRBV7-8
CDR3aa: CASSLFRGTGELFF
CDR3nt: TGTGCCAGCAGCTTATTTAGGGGGACCGGGGAGCTGTTTTTT

d_gene: TRBD1
abundance: NA
len: 17
j_gene: TRBJ1-3
v_gene: TRBV7-6
CDR3aa: CASSLETGSNSGNTIYF
CDR3nt: TGTGCCAGCAGCTTAGAGACAGGGTCTAACTCTGGAAACACCATATATTTT

d_gene: TRBD2
abundance: NA
len: 16
j_gene: TRBJ2-1
v_gene: TRBV9
CDR3aa: CASSPKGLAGYNEQFF
CDR3nt: TGTGCCAGCAGCCCCAAGGGACTAGCGGGGTACAATGAGCAGTTCTTC

d_gene: NA
abundance: NA
len: 14
j_gene: TRBJ2-3
v_gene: TRBV4-1
CDR3aa: CASSLTDSTDTQYF
CDR3nt: TGCGCCAGCAGCCTAACAGACAGCACAGATACGCAGTATTTT

d_gene: TRBD1
abundance: NA
len: 15
j_gene: TRBJ1-1
v_gene: TRBV4-2
CDR3aa: CASSQAGQRNTEAFF
CDR3nt: TGTGCCAGCAGCCAAGCGGGACAGCGAAACACTGAAGCTTTCTTT

d_gene: NA
abundance: NA
len: 16
j_gene: TRBJ2-7
v_gene: TRBV5-1
CDR3aa: CASSSINTGSSYEQYF
CDR3nt: TGCGCCAGCAGCTCGATAAATACAGGGAGCTCCTACGAGCAGTACTTC

d_gene: NA
abundance: NA
len: 14
j_gene: TRBJ1-1
v_gene: TRBV6-6
CDR3aa: CASSYSDMNTEAFF
CDR3nt: TGTGCCAGCAGTTACTCCGACATGAACACTGAAGCTTTCTTT

d_gene: NA
abundance: NA
len: 12
j_gene: TRBJ2-7
v_gene: TRBV6-1
CDR3aa: CASRYQGYEQYF
CDR3nt: TGTGCCAGCAGATACCAGGGCTACGAGCAGTACTTC

d_gene: NA
abundance: NA
len: 12
j_gene: TRBJ2-5
v_gene: TRBV30
CDR3aa: CAGTGFEGEQYF
CDR3nt: TGTGCCGGGACGGGTTTCGAGGGTGAGCAGTACTTC

d_gene: TRBD2
abundance: NA
len: 15
j_gene: TRBJ2-3
v_gene: TRBV5-1
CDR3aa: CASSIGTSGTDTQYF
CDR3nt: TGCGCCAGCAGCATCGGGACTAGCGGGACTGATACGCAGTATTTT

d_gene: TRBD1
abundance: once
len: 16
j_gene: TRBJ2-7
v_gene: TRBV4-1
CDR3aa: CASSPPTGTASYEQYF
CDR3nt: TGCGCCAGCAGCCCGCCCACCGGGACAGCGAGTTACGAGCAGTACTTC

d_gene: NA
abundance: once
len: 16
j_gene: TRBJ2-2
v_gene: TRBV4-2
CDR3aa: CASSQEYRDNTGELFF
CDR3nt: TGTGCCAGCAGCCAAGAATACAGGGACAACACCGGGGAGCTGTTTTTT

d_gene: NA
abundance: few
len: 14
j_gene: TRBJ2-2
v_gene: TRBV29-1
CDR3aa: CSVGSLRGTGELFF
CDR3nt: TGCAGCGTTGGGAGCCTTCGGGGTACCGGGGAGCTGTTTTTT